These T cell receptor beta chains were read from a single sample in a study of blood T cell repertoires in COVID-19. Profiled with immunoSEQ multiplex PCR; TCRdb holds only in-frame clones, not every one. The sample gives a few hundred thousand clones, over 75% of which show up once; approximately 3.5% is in the top ten. The sample comprised PBMCs or T cells enriched from blood (not recorded which). The receptor set was obtained from a woman between 18 and 29 years old in a cohort exposed to, infected with or recovered from COVID-19 (not recorded which). The CDR3 runs from the conserved cysteine through the conserved F or W. Fields, in order: clone size, V gene, J gene, D gene, CDR3 DNA, CDR3 protein. The D gene is left open where the match is weak. The size field is filled for only some rows; it gives once, few, many or a size class.

size: once; V: TRBV29-1; J: TRBJ1-1; D: NA; DNA: TGCAGCGTTCGTAGCCGCGGGACTGAAGCTTTCTTT; CDR3: CSVRSRGTEAFF
size: NA; V: TRBV7-9; J: TRBJ2-1; D: NA; DNA: TGTGCCAGCAGCTCTCGGGGGGCGGTCAATGAGCAGTTCTTC; CDR3: CASSSRGAVNEQFF
size: NA; V: TRBV14; J: TRBJ2-2; D: NA; DNA: TGTGCCAGCAGCCGATACAGAGAGAAGCTGTTTTTT; CDR3: CASSRYREKLFF
size: NA; V: TRBV2; J: TRBJ1-6; D: NA; DNA: TGTGCCAGCGCGGAGTACTCCTATAATTCACCCCTCCACTTT; CDR3: CASAEYSYNSPLHF
size: few; V: TRBV18; J: TRBJ2-5; D: NA; DNA: TGTGCCAGCTCACCACGGGAGTCGCGAGAGACCCAGTACTTC; CDR3: CASSPRESRETQYF
size: NA; V: TRBV15; J: TRBJ2-1; D: NA; DNA: TGTGCCACCAGCAGAGATCGGCTAGCGCACAATGAGCAGTTCTTC; CDR3: CATSRDRLAHNEQFF
size: NA; V: TRBV5-1; J: TRBJ2-1; D: TRBD2; DNA: TGCGCCAGCAGCAATAGCGGGATCTATGAGCAGTTCTTC; CDR3: CASSNSGIYEQFF
size: NA; V: TRBV4-2; J: TRBJ2-1; D: TRBD2; DNA: TGTGCCAGCAGCCAACTAGCGGGGGGCCCCAATGAGCAGTTCTTC; CDR3: CASSQLAGGPNEQFF
size: NA; V: TRBV24-1; J: TRBJ1-2; D: TRBD1; DNA: TGTGCCACCAGTGACTCGGACAGGGATGGCTACACCTTC; CDR3: CATSDSDRDGYTF
size: once; V: TRBV13; J: TRBJ1-2; D: NA; DNA: TGTGCCAGCAGCTTTCCGCCCGGGGGTGTTGATGGCTACACTTTC; CDR3: CASSFPPGGVDGYTF
size: NA; V: TRBV6-5; J: TRBJ2-1; D: TRBD2; DNA: TGTGCCAGCAGTAGCGGGACCTCAACCAATGAGCAGTTCTTC; CDR3: CASSSGTSTNEQFF
size: NA; V: TRBV4-1; J: TRBJ2-5; D: TRBD2; DNA: TGCGCCAGCAGCCAAGGGCTAACTAGCGGGGCTTTTCAAGAGACCCAGTACTTC; CDR3: CASSQGLTSGAFQETQYF
size: NA; V: TRBV2; J: TRBJ1-2; D: TRBD1; DNA: TGTGCCAGCAGTTCCGGGACAGGGAATAATGGCTACACCTTC; CDR3: CASSSGTGNNGYTF
size: NA; V: TRBV7-3; J: TRBJ1-2; D: NA; DNA: TGTGCCAGCAGCTTAATGCCAGGGTATAACTATGGCTACACCTTC; CDR3: CASSLMPGYNYGYTF
size: once; V: TRBV6-5; J: TRBJ1-6; D: NA; DNA: TGTGCCAGCGTTGGCGGGTTTAGGGATTCACCCCTCCACTTT; CDR3: CASVGGFRDSPLHF
size: NA; V: TRBV9; J: TRBJ2-3; D: NA; DNA: TGTGCCAGCTCGCAAACTAGCACAGATACGCAGTATTTT; CDR3: CASSQTSTDTQYF
size: NA; V: TRBV5-6; J: TRBJ2-6; D: NA; DNA: TGTGCCAGCAGCCGAGAGCCCTCTGGGGCCAACGTCCTGACTTTC; CDR3: CASSREPSGANVLTF
size: once; V: TRBV10-1; J: TRBJ2-5; D: NA; DNA: TGCGCCAGCAGTGCCGGGACTCAAGAGACCCAGTACTTC; CDR3: CASSAGTQETQYF
size: NA; V: TRBV5-1; J: TRBJ1-1; D: TRBD1; DNA: TGCGCCAGCAGCTTTTCATGGACAGGTAATCGAGGCACTGAAGCTTTCTTT; CDR3: CASSFSWTGNRGTEAFF
size: NA; V: TRBV12-3/TRBV12-4; J: TRBJ1-2; D: NA; DNA: TGTGCCAGCAGTTTAGGAGTCTATGGCTACACCTTC; CDR3: CASSLGVYGYTF
size: NA; V: TRBV30; J: TRBJ2-5; D: TRBD2; DNA: TGTGCCTGTCCCCTAGCGGGAGGGGAGACCCAGTACTTC; CDR3: CACPLAGGETQYF
size: once; V: TRBV5-1; J: TRBJ1-5; D: TRBD1; DNA: TGCGCCAGCAGCAGGACAGGGCTTCAGCCCCAGCATTTT; CDR3: CASSRTGLQPQHF
size: NA; V: TRBV6-6; J: TRBJ2-4; D: NA; DNA: TGTGCCAGCAGTTACCCTCGGGACAATCGAAACATTCAGTACTTC; CDR3: CASSYPRDNRNIQYF
size: NA; V: TRBV27; J: TRBJ2-1; D: TRBD2; DNA: TGTGCCAGCAGTCTATTGGGGCTAGCGGGGACCTACAATGAGCAGTTCTTC; CDR3: CASSLLGLAGTYNEQFF
size: NA; V: TRBV7-9; J: TRBJ1-2; D: NA; DNA: TGTGCCAGCAGCTTAGCGCGAGGGCACGGGGAAGGCTACACCTTC; CDR3: CASSLARGHGEGYTF
size: NA; V: TRBV6-5; J: TRBJ2-7; D: NA; DNA: TGTGCCAGCAGTTACGGGCCGGGAACCTACGAGCAGTACTTC; CDR3: CASSYGPGTYEQYF
size: once; V: TRBV7-9; J: TRBJ2-7; D: TRBD1; DNA: TGTGCCAGCACCTCGGACAGGGGGCCCAACTACGAGCAGTACTTC; CDR3: CASTSDRGPNYEQYF
size: once; V: TRBV7-2; J: TRBJ1-3; D: NA; DNA: TGTGCCAGCAGCTCGGGATTGGGAACTGGAAACACCATATATTTT; CDR3: CASSSGLGTGNTIYF
size: once; V: TRBV29-1; J: TRBJ2-7; D: NA; DNA: TGCAGCGTTGTTAGACAGCTCAACGAGCAGTACTTC; CDR3: CSVVRQLNEQYF
size: NA; V: TRBV27; J: TRBJ2-7; D: NA; DNA: TGTGCCAGCAGCCATCACGGGAGCTCCTACGAGCAGTACTTC; CDR3: CASSHHGSSYEQYF
size: NA; V: TRBV28; J: TRBJ1-2; D: NA; DNA: TGTGCCAGCAGTTTAAGGGCAGGGAACTATGGCTACACCTTC; CDR3: CASSLRAGNYGYTF
size: NA; V: TRBV4-2; J: TRBJ2-7; D: NA; DNA: TGTGCCAGCAGCCATTTGGGGGGCGAGCAGTACTTC; CDR3: CASSHLGGEQYF
size: NA; V: TRBV18; J: TRBJ1-6; D: NA; DNA: TGTGCCAGCTCACTTTCCGGGGTAGGCAATTCACCCCTCCACTTT; CDR3: CASSLSGVGNSPLHF
size: NA; V: TRBV7-8; J: TRBJ1-1; D: NA; DNA: TGTGCCAGCAGCTTCAGGATCATGAACACTGAAGCTTTCTTT; CDR3: CASSFRIMNTEAFF
size: NA; V: TRBV5-4; J: TRBJ2-6; D: TRBD1; DNA: TGTGCCAGCAGCATCGGACAGGGCGGTGGGGCCAACGTCCTGACTTTC; CDR3: CASSIGQGGGANVLTF
size: NA; V: TRBV28; J: TRBJ2-7; D: TRBD1; DNA: TGTGCCAGCAGGACGGGACAGGGGGGGAACGAGCAGTACTTC; CDR3: CASRTGQGGNEQYF
size: NA; V: TRBV4-2; J: TRBJ2-7; D: TRBD1; DNA: TGTGCCAGCAGCCACCAGACCGGGACAGGGACCTACGAGCAGTACTTC; CDR3: CASSHQTGTGTYEQYF
size: NA; V: TRBV9; J: TRBJ2-2; D: TRBD1; DNA: TGTGCCAGCAGCGTAGATTTCCTCGGGCAGGGGGCCGCCGGGGAGCTGTTTTTT; CDR3: CASSVDFLGQGAAGELFF
size: NA; V: TRBV6-5; J: TRBJ1-2; D: TRBD1; DNA: TGTGCCAGCAGTTGGACAGGGGGCTATGGCTACACCTTC; CDR3: CASSWTGGYGYTF
size: once; V: TRBV6-5; J: TRBJ1-1; D: NA; DNA: TGTGCCAGCAGCGTCGGGGGCACTGAAGCTTTCTTT; CDR3: CASSVGGTEAFF
size: NA; V: TRBV11-3; J: TRBJ1-1; D: NA; DNA: TGTGCCAGCAGCTCCAAGGGGGTAGCTTTCTTT; CDR3: CASSSKGVAFF
size: NA; V: TRBV5-4; J: TRBJ2-3; D: NA; DNA: TGTGCCAGCAGCCCCCCGGCGGAAGATACGCAGTATTTT; CDR3: CASSPPAEDTQYF
size: few; V: TRBV15; J: TRBJ1-2; D: NA; DNA: TGTGCCACCAGCATAGCCTTCGGGGAGAACTATGGCTACACCTTC; CDR3: CATSIAFGENYGYTF
size: NA; V: TRBV7-3; J: TRBJ2-1; D: TRBD2; DNA: TGTGCCAGCAGCTTAAATATAGCGGGAGTCGGCAATGAGCAGTTCTTC; CDR3: CASSLNIAGVGNEQFF
size: NA; V: TRBV5-1; J: TRBJ2-1; D: TRBD2; DNA: TGCGCCAGCAGCCGAGCGGGAGGTTCGGAGAATGAGCAGTTCTTC; CDR3: CASSRAGGSENEQFF
size: NA; V: TRBV24-1; J: TRBJ1-2; D: NA; DNA: TGTGCCACCAGTGATTCACTCCGGGCCCAGGGGGGCTACACCTTC; CDR3: CATSDSLRAQGGYTF
size: NA; V: TRBV3-1/TRBV3-2; J: TRBJ2-6; D: NA; DNA: TGTGCCAGCAGCCAAGTTAGGGCCAACGTCCTGACTTTC; CDR3: CASSQVRANVLTF
size: NA; V: TRBV5-1; J: TRBJ1-2; D: TRBD1; DNA: TGCGCCAGCAGCTCTACCACAGGGGGCGCCTATGGCTACACCTTC; CDR3: CASSSTTGGAYGYTF
size: NA; V: TRBV9; J: TRBJ1-2; D: NA; DNA: TGTGCCAGCAGCCCTACCACTTTTAACGATGGCTACACCTTC; CDR3: CASSPTTFNDGYTF
size: NA; V: TRBV10-2; J: TRBJ1-5; D: NA; DNA: TGCGCCAGCGCTCAGGGTTGGGGCAATCAGCCCCAGCATTTT; CDR3: CASAQGWGNQPQHF
size: NA; V: TRBV13; J: TRBJ1-1; D: TRBD1; DNA: TGTGCCAGCAGCTTAAGGGGGCCAGGGGCTTTCTTT; CDR3: CASSLRGPGAFF
size: once; V: TRBV2; J: TRBJ2-2; D: NA; DNA: TGTGCCAGCATGAAGGGACTTCTCCTTAACACCGGGGAGCTGTTTTTT; CDR3: CASMKGLLLNTGELFF
size: NA; V: TRBV28; J: TRBJ1-5; D: NA; DNA: TGTGCCAGCAGACTGGGACTCCCGGTCGAGCCCCAGCATTTT; CDR3: CASRLGLPVEPQHF
size: NA; V: TRBV18; J: TRBJ1-3; D: NA; DNA: TGTGCCAGCTCACCCAACTCAGGGGAATTCTCTGGAAACACCATATATTTT; CDR3: CASSPNSGEFSGNTIYF
size: NA; V: TRBV7-9; J: TRBJ2-7; D: NA; DNA: TGTGCCAGCAGCTTAGGGATGGTTAACAGCTACGAGCAGTACTTC; CDR3: CASSLGMVNSYEQYF
size: NA; V: TRBV11-1; J: TRBJ1-1; D: NA; DNA: TGTGCCAGCAGCTTCCCCTGGCTAGTTACGAACACTGAAGCTTTCTTT; CDR3: CASSFPWLVTNTEAFF